The 9 T cell receptor beta chains in this list originate from one sample, sequenced in a study of control samples from healthy donors and cancer patients. Sequencing used immunoSEQ multiplex PCR; TCRdb keeps in-frame clones, though not all of them. The sample contains 250,000 to 300,000 clones, roughly four fifths of which appear only once. Sequences were obtained from PBMCs. The receptors shown here come from a woman aged 55-70 years with lung cancer.

The CDR3 loop reads CASSPPGFGANVLTF. The CDR3 DNA follows: TGTGCCAGCAGCCCGCCCGGTTTCGGGGCCAACGTCCTGACTTTC. This chain uses TRBV7-9 with TRBJ2-6; D gene uncertain. Germline CDR1 reads SEHNR; CDR2 reads FQNEAQ (reference sequence). This CDR3 has 15 residues. V lost 5 bases and J lost 4, with 12 bases in between.

The gene calls are TRBV2 and TRBJ2-5; the match to TRBD1 covers 10 bases. V gave up 4 bases and J gave up 3 bases; unmatched junction bases: 5. This CDR3 contains 15 residues. Germline loops: CDR1 SNHLY, CDR2 FYNNEI. CDR3 residues: CASSVETGGEETQYF. The DNA of the CDR3 is TGTGCCAGCAGTGTGGAGACAGGGGGCGAAGAGACCCAGTACTTC. Combining the CDR3 with reference TRBV2 and TRBJ2-5 gives the whole variable domain EPEVTQTPSHQVTQMGQEVILRCVPISNHLYFYWYRQILGQKVEFLVSFYNNEISEKSEIFDDQFSVERPDGSNFTLKIRSTKLEDSAMYFCASSVETGGEETQYFGPGTRLLVL.

The V gene is TRBV7-2, the J gene TRBJ1-1; weak D call: TRBD1 (5 bases). The CDR3 is made up of 14 amino acids. The ends were cut back, 1 base at V and 4 bases at J, with 10 bases in the middle. Germline CDR1 SGHTA, CDR2 FQGNSA. DNA for the CDR3: TGTGCCAGCAGCTTAGGAGGGGCCTCCACTGAAGCTTTCTTT. Protein sequence: CASSLGGASTEAFF.

This clone came up a few times. This sample also contains other DNA sequences that code for the same CDR3. This chain links TRBV5-1 with TRBJ2-5; no reliable D call. V was trimmed by 0 bases and J by 4 bases, leaving 1 base between them. Germline V lookup: CDR1 SGHRS, CDR2 YFSETQ. The CDR3 length is 11 residues. CDR3 in DNA: TGCGCCAGCAGCTTGGCAGAGACCCAGTACTTC. This translates into CASSLAETQYF. Combining the CDR3 with reference TRBV5-1 and TRBJ2-5 gives the whole variable domain KAGVTQTPRYLIKTRGQQVTLSCSPISGHRSVSWYQQTPGQGLQFLFEYFSETQRNKGNFPGRFSGRQFSNSRSEMNVSTLELGDSALYLCASSLAETQYFGPGTRLLVL.

The chain employs TRBV6-6 and TRBJ2-6; the D gene is possibly TRBD2 (7 bases). Germline-derived CDR1 and CDR2 are MNHNY and SVGAGI (reference sequence). Trimming left V 5 bases short and J 0 bases short, with 20 bases between. The CDR3 contains 19 residues. The CDR3 DNA is TGTGCCAGCAGTCCGAAGGCGGCGGGGGCTACCTCTGGGGCCAACGTCCTGACTTTC. This translates into CASSPKAAGATSGANVLTF.

J is TRBJ1-2 and V is TRBV6-5; 7 positions match TRBD1. This CDR3 contains 12 residues. Germline CDR1 MNHEY, CDR2 SVGAGI. The V segment lost 8 bases and the J segment 7 bases; nucleotides outside the gene matches: 7. The CDR3 loop is CASGQANFGYTF. The CDR3 DNA reads as TGTGCCAGCGGACAGGCCAATTTTGGCTACACCTTC.

There are a few counts of this clone. In the same sample, other DNA sequences code for this CDR3. The CDR3 sequence is CASSRGGSGTEAFF. CDR3 coding DNA: TGTGCCAGCAGTAGAGGGGGTTCTGGTACTGAAGCTTTCTTT. The chain employs TRBV28 and TRBJ1-1; weak D call: TRBD1 (6 bases). CDR3 length: 14 amino acids. V gave up 5 bases and J gave up 5 bases, with 15 bases separating them. Per germline, CDR1 MDHEN and CDR2 SYDVKM. Together with reference TRBV28 and TRBJ1-1, the CDR3 gives the full variable domain: DVKVTQSSRYLVKRTGEKVFLECVQDMDHENMFWYRQDPGLGLRLIYFSYDVKMKEKGDIPEGYSVSREKKERFSLILESASTNQTSMYLCASSRGGSGTEAFFGQGTRLTVV.

This clone was seen just once. This sequence joins TRBV30 and TRBJ2-2, with 10 bases aligning to TRBD1. V trimming: 5 bases; J trimming: 9 bases; junction bases outside the gene matches: 3. The germline V gene has CDR1 GTSNPN and CDR2 SVGIG (reference sequence). There are 12 residues in the CDR3. CDR3 loop: CAWRQGARELFF. For the CDR3, the DNA is TGTGCCTGGCGACAGGGGGCCAGGGAGCTGTTTTTT.

The chain links TRBV10-1 to TRBJ1-5; D is uncertain. CDR1 and CDR2 (germline): WNHNN, SYGVQD (reference sequence). The CDR3 has 12 amino acids. V was clipped by 6 bases and J by 6 bases, with 9 bases between them. This CDR3 is CASSEGSQPQHF. The CDR3 DNA is TGCGCCAGCAGCGAGGGAAGTCAGCCCCAGCATTTT.